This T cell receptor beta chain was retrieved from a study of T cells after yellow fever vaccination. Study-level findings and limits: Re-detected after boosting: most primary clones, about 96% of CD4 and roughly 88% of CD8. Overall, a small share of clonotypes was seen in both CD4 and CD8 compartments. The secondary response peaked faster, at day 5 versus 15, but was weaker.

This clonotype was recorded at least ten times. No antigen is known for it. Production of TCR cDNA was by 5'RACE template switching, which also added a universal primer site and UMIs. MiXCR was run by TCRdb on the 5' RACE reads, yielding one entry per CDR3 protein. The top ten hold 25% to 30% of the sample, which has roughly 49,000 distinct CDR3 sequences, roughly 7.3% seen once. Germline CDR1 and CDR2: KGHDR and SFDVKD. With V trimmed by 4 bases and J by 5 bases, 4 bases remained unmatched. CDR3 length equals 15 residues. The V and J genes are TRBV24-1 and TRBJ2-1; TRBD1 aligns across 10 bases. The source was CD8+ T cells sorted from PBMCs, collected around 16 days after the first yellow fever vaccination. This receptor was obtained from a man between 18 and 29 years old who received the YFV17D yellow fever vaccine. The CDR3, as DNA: TGTGCCACCAGTGAACCCGGGACAGGGGACAATGAGCAGTTCTTC. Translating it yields CATSEPGTGDNEQFF.